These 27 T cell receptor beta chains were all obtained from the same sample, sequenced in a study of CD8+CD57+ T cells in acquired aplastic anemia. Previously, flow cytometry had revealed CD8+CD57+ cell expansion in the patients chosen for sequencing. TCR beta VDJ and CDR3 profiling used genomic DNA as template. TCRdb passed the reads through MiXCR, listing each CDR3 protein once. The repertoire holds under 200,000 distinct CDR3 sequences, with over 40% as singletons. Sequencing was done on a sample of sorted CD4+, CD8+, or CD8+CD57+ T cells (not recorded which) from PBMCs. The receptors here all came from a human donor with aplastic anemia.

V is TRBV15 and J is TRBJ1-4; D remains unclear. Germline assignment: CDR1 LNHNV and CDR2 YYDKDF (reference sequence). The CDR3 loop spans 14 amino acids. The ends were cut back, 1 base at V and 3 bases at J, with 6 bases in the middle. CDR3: CATSRGRANEKLFF. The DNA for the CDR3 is TGTGCCACCAGCAGAGGACGGGCTAATGAAAAACTGTTTTTT.

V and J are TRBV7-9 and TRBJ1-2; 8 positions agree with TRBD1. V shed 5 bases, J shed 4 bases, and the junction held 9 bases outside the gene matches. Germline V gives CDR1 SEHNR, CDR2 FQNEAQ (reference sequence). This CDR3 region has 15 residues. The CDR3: CASSRQGSYAYGYTF. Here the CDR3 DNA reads TGTGCCAGCAGCCGACAGGGGTCCTATGCCTATGGCTACACCTTC.

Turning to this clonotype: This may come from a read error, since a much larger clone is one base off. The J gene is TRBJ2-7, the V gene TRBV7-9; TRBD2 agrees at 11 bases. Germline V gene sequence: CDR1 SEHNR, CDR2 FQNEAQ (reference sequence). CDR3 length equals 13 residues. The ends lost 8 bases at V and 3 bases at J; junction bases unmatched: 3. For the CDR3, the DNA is TGTGCCAGCGGACTAGCGGGCGGCTACGAGCAGTACTTC. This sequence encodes CASGLAGGYEQYF.

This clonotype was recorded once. CDR3 coding DNA: TGTGCCAGCAGTGTTCAGGGACAGGGGTTAGAGACCCAGTACTTC. The encoded protein is CASSVQGQGLETQYF. The chain links TRBV2 to TRBJ2-5, with 10 bases aligning to TRBD1. Germline V gene data show CDR1 as SNHLY and CDR2 as FYNNEI. CDR3 length equals 15 residues. The junction had 6 bases not matched to a gene; V was cut back by 4 bases and J by 4 bases. The full variable domain, rest sourced from reference TRBV2 and TRBJ2-5, is EPEVTQTPSHQVTQMGQEVILRCVPISNHLYFYWYRQILGQKVEFLVSFYNNEISEKSEIFDDQFSVERPDGSNFTLKIRSTKLEDSAMYFCASSVQGQGLETQYFGPGTRLLVL.

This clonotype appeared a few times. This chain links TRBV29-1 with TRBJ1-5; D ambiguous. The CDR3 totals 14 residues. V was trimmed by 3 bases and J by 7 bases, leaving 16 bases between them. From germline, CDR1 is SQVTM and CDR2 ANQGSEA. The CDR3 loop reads CSVEDRASGQPQHF. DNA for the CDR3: TGCAGCGTTGAGGATCGGGCTTCGGGCCAGCCCCAGCATTTT.

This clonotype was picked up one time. The CDR3 DNA follows: TGTGCCAGCAGCTTGAGACCAGACCCAGCATTCCAGTACTTC. Translation gives CASSLRPDPAFQYF. This chain joins TRBV7-8 and TRBJ2-5; D not resolved. CDR1 and CDR2 from the germline V gene are SGHVS and FQNEAQ. This CDR3 has 14 residues. V shed 3 bases and J shed 10 bases, with 18 bases lying between them.

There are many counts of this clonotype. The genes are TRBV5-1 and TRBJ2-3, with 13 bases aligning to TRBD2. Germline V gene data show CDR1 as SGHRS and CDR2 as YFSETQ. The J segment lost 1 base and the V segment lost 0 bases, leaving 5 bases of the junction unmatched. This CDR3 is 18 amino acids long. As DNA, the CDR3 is TGCGCCAGCAGCTTGGTGGGACTAGCGGGAACCCGCACAGATACGCAGTATTTT. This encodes CASSLVGLAGTRTDTQYF. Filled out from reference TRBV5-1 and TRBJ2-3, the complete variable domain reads KAGVTQTPRYLIKTRGQQVTLSCSPISGHRSVSWYQQTPGQGLQFLFEYFSETQRNKGNFPGRFSGRQFSNSRSEMNVSTLELGDSALYLCASSLVGLAGTRTDTQYFGPGTRLTVL.

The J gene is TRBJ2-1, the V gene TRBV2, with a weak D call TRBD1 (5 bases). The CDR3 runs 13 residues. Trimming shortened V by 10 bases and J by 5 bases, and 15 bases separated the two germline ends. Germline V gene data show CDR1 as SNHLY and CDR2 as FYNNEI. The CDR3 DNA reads TGTGCCACCGGTGGTGACAGAAACAATGAGCAGTTCTTC. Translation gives CATGGDRNNEQFF. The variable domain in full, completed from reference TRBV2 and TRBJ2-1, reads EPEVTQTPSHQVTQMGQEVILRCVPISNHLYFYWYRQILGQKVEFLVSFYNNEISEKSEIFDDQFSVERPDGSNFTLKIRSTKLEDSAMYFCATGGDRNNEQFFGPGTRLTVL.

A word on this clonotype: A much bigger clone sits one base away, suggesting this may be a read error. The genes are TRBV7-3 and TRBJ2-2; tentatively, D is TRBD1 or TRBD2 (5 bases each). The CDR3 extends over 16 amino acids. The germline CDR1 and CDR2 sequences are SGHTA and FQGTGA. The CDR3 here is CPSSPRTLGDTGELFF. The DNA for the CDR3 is TGTCCCAGCAGCCCCCGGACACTGGGGGACACCGGGGAGCTGTTTTTT.

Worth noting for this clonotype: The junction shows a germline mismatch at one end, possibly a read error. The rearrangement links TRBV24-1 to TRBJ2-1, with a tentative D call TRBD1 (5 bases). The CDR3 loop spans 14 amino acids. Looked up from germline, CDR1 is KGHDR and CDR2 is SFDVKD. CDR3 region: CATSGSGRGDEQLF. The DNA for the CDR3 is TGTGCCACCAGTGGATCCGGTAGGGGCGATGAGCAGCTCTTC.

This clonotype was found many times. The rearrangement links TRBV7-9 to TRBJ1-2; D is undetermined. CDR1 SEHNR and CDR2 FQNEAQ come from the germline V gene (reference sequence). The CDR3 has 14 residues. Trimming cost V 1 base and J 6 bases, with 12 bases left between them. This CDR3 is CASSLVAGLHGYTF. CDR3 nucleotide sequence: TGTGCCAGCAGCTTAGTGGCGGGTTTGCATGGCTACACCTTC.

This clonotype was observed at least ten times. The CDR3 sequence: CASSIRSLGVGYTF. The CDR3, as DNA: TGTGCCAGTAGTATAAGGTCGTTGGGGGTCGGCTACACCTTC. The chain combines TRBV19 with TRBJ1-2; D possibly corresponds to TRBD1 (5 bases). Trimming cost V 2 bases and J 8 bases, with 15 bases left between them. There are 14 residues in the CDR3. CDR1 is LNHDA, CDR2 SQIVND, per germline (reference sequence). The whole variable domain, remainder taken from reference TRBV19 and TRBJ1-2, is DGGITQSPKYLFRKEGQNVTLSCEQNLNHDAMYWYRQDPGQGLRLIYYSQIVNDFQKGDIAEGYSVSREKKESFPLTVTSAQKNPTAFYLCASSIRSLGVGYTFGSGTRLTVV.

CDR3 nucleotide sequence: TGTGCCAGCAGCACTACTAGCGGGATGTACAATGAGCAGTTCTTC. Translated, it gives CASSTTSGMYNEQFF. This chain uses TRBV13 with TRBJ2-1; 10 bases fit TRBD2. The CDR3 is 15 amino acids. Losses at the gene ends were 5 bases for V and 4 bases for J; bases not matched to a gene: 5. Germline V lookup: CDR1 PRHDT, CDR2 FYEKMQ (reference sequence).

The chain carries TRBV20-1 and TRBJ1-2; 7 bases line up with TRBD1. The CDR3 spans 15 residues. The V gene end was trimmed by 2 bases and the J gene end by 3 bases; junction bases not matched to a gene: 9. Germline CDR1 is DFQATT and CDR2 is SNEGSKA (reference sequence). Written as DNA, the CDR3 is TGCAGTGCTAGAAGGGGGCAGGGGATAGACTATGGCTACACCTTC. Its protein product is CSARRGQGIDYGYTF.

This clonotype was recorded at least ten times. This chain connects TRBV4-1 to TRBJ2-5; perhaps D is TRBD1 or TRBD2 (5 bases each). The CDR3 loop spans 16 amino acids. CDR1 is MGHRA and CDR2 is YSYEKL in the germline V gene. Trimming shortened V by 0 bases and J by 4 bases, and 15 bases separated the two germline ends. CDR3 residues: CASSQDSRRQGETQYF. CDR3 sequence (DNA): TGCGCCAGCAGCCAAGATAGCCGGAGGCAGGGAGAGACCCAGTACTTC.

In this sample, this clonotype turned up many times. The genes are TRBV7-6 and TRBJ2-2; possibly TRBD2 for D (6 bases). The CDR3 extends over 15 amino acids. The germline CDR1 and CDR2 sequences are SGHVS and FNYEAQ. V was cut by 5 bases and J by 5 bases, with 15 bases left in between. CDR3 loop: CASSPTGVWTGELFF. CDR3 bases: TGTGCCAGCAGCCCCACGGGGGTTTGGACCGGGGAGCTGTTTTTT.

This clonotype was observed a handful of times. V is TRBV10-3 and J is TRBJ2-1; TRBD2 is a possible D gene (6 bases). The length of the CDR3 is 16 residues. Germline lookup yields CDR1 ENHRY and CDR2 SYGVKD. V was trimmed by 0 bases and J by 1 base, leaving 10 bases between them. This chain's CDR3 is CAISESSGRSYNEQFF. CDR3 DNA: TGTGCCATCAGTGAGTCTAGCGGCCGGTCCTACAATGAGCAGTTCTTC.

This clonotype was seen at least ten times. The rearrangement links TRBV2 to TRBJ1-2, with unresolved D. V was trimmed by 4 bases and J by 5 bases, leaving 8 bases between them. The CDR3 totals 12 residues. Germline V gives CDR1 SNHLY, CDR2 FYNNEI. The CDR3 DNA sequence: TGTGCCAGCAGTGTAGTTTTGTATGGCTACACCTTC. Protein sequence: CASSVVLYGYTF.

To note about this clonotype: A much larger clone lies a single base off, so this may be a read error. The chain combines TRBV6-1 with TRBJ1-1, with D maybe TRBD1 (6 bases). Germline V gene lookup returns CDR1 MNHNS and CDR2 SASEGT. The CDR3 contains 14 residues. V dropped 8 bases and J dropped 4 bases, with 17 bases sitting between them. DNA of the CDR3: TGTGCCAGCCGAAGGGGGAACGGCGGCACTGAAGCTTTCTTT. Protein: CASRRGNGGTEAFF.

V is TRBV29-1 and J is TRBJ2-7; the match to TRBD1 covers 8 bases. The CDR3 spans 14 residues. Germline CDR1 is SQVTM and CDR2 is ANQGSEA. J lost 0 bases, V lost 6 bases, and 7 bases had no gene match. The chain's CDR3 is CSVTGDTRSYEQYF. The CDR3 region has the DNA TGCAGCGTGACAGGGGACACTCGCTCCTACGAGCAGTACTTC.

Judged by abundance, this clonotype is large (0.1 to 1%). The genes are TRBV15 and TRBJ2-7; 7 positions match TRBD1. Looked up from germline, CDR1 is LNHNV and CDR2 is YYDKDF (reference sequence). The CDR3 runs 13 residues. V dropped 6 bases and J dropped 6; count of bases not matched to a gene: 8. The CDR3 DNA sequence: TGTGCCACCAGAAGACAGGGCGAGTCCGAGCAGTACTTC. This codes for CATRRQGESEQYF.

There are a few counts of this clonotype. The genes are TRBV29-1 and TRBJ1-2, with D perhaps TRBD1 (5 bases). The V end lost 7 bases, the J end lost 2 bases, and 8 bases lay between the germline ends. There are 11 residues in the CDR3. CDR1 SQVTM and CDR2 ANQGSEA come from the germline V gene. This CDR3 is CSAEGNYGYTF. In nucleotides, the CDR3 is TGCAGCGCCGAGGGGAACTATGGCTACACCTTC.

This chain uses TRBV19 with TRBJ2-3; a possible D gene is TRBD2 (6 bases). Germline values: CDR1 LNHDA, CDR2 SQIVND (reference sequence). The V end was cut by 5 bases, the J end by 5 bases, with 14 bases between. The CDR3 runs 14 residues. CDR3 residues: CASSLLLGGDTQYF. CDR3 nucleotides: TGTGCCAGTAGTCTACTTTTGGGGGGAGATACGCAGTATTTT.

The CDR3 protein is CAISGGAADGPYEQYF. In DNA, the CDR3 is TGTGCCATCAGTGGGGGGGCTGCGGATGGCCCCTACGAGCAGTACTTC. The J gene is TRBJ2-7, the V gene TRBV10-3; D may be TRBD1 or TRBD2 (6 bases each). CDR3 length: 16 amino acids. The V gene lost 4 bases and the J gene lost 2 bases, with 18 bases spanning the gap. Germline CDR1 and CDR2: ENHRY and SYGVKD.

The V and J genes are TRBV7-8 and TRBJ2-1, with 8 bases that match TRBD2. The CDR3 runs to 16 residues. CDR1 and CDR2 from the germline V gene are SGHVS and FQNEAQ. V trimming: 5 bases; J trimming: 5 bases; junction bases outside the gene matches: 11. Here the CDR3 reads CASSQIRAGVNNEQFF. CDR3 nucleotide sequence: TGTGCCAGCAGCCAGATCCGAGCGGGGGTGAACAATGAGCAGTTCTTC.

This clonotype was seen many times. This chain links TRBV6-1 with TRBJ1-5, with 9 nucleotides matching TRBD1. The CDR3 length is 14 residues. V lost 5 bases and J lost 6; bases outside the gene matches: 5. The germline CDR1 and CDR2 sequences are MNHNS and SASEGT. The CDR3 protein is CASSRTGDSQPQHF. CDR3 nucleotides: TGTGCCAGCAGTCGGACAGGGGATAGTCAGCCCCAGCATTTT.

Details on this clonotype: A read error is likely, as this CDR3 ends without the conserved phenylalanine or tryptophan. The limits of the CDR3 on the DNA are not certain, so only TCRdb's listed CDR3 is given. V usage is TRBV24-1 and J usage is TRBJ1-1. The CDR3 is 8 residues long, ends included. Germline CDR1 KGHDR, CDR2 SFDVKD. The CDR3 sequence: CATSDGSE.